What follows are 28 T cell receptor beta chains derived from one specimen sequenced in a study of beta chain features in type 1 diabetes. The antigens of these receptors remain unknown. The investigators reverse transcribed all of the isolated RNA, so they sequenced expressed TCRB transcripts. The method was immunoSEQ multiplex PCR; TCRdb's version includes in-frame clones alone and lacks a portion of them. The sample has 150,000 to 200,000 clones, almost 8% seen once. The study, taken as a whole, reports: There was a moderate but significant shortening of TCRB CDR3s in all four CD4+ subsets of Type 1 diabetes patients.

The sequencing input was central memory CD4+ T cells from blood. These receptors all come from a young man with type 1 diabetes.

This clone was picked up a small number of times. This chain joins TRBV6-6 and TRBJ1-2, with D possibly TRBD1 on 5 matching bases. V was trimmed by 11 bases and J by 3 bases, leaving 16 bases between them. CDR3 size: 13 residues. Germline loops: CDR1 MNHNY, CDR2 SVGAGI (reference sequence). The CDR3 DNA follows: TGTGCCGCCGGGCGGGGCATCGACTATGGCTACACCTTC. Translated: CAAGRGIDYGYTF.

This clone was detected only a few times. The chain joins TRBV30 to TRBJ1-1; a possible D gene is TRBD1 (5 bases). Germline loops: CDR1 GTSNPN, CDR2 SVGIG (reference sequence). This CDR3 has 14 amino acids. V lost 1 base and J 4 bases, leaving 13 bases between the germline ends. As DNA, the CDR3 is TGTGCCTGGAGTGGAGGCGCAGGGCCCACTGAAGCTTTCTTT. It translates to CAWSGGAGPTEAFF.

This clone was seen a handful of times. This rearrangement joins TRBV30 to TRBJ2-5; possibly TRBD2 for D (5 bases). CDR1 and CDR2 from the germline V gene are GTSNPN and SVGIG (reference sequence). The CDR3 loop spans 12 amino acids. Trimming took 3 bases from V and 4 from J, leaving 9 bases between them. The CDR3 DNA reads as TGTGCCTGGAGGGTCGCGGGAGAGACCCAGTACTTC. Its protein is CAWRVAGETQYF. Full variable domain (rest looked up from reference TRBV30 and TRBJ2-5): SQTIHQWPATLVQPVGSPLSLECTVEGTSNPNLYWYRQAAGRGLQLLFYSVGIGQISSEVPQNLSASRPQDRQFILSSKKLLLSDSGFYLCAWRVAGETQYFGPGTRLLVL.

This clone was seen more than once but under ten times. The CDR3, as DNA: TGTGCCTGGAGTGTATCTACTGACTATGGCTACACCTTC. Translated: CAWSVSTDYGYTF. V usage is TRBV30 and J usage is TRBJ1-2; D gene ambiguous. The CDR3 extends over 13 amino acids. CDR1 GTSNPN and CDR2 SVGIG come from the germline V gene (reference sequence). Trimming cost V 0 bases and J 3 bases, with 8 bases left between them.

This clone was detected a few times. The V gene is TRBV11-3, the J gene TRBJ2-7; 8 bases align to TRBD1. J was trimmed by 3 bases and V by 0 bases; bases with no gene match: 7. In germline, CDR1 is SGHNT, CDR2 YENEEA. This CDR3 region has 16 residues. CDR3 protein: CASSLDGQGDFYEQYF. The CDR3 DNA is TGTGCCAGCAGCTTAGATGGACAGGGCGACTTCTACGAGCAGTACTTC.

The chain links TRBV5-1 to TRBJ2-1; 13 positions agree with TRBD2. The CDR3 is 14 residues long. In germline, CDR1 is SGHRS, CDR2 YFSETQ. The ends lost 6 bases at V and 9 bases at J; junction bases unmatched: 6. In DNA form, the CDR3 reads TGCGCCAGCAACGGACTAGCGGGAGACGTTGAGCAGTTCTTC. It yields the protein CASNGLAGDVEQFF.

The rearrangement uses TRBV7-9 and TRBJ2-1, with D possibly matching TRBD1 (6 bases). V lost 3 bases and J 2 bases, leaving 11 bases between the germline ends. The length of the CDR3 is 15 residues. Germline V gene sequence: CDR1 SEHNR, CDR2 FQNEAQ (reference sequence). The CDR3 nucleotides are TGTGCCAGCAGCTTTCAACAGGGACCCTACAATGAGCAGTTCTTC. This encodes CASSFQQGPYNEQFF.

This chain uses TRBV6-6 with TRBJ1-6; no clear D gene. Trimming removed 6 bases at V and 6 bases at J, with 18 bases between. Germline loops: CDR1 MNHNY, CDR2 SVGAGI (reference sequence). The CDR3 has 16 amino acids. This CDR3 reads CASRIPQEVGNSPLHF. Here the CDR3 DNA reads TGTGCCAGCAGGATACCCCAGGAGGTGGGTAATTCACCCCTCCACTTT.

This clone was detected a few times. This rearrangement joins TRBV29-1 to TRBJ2-2; 8 nucleotides align to TRBD2. V trimming: 7 bases; J trimming: 1 base; junction bases outside the gene matches: 20. Germline V gives CDR1 SQVTM, CDR2 ANQGSEA. This CDR3 region has 19 residues. The CDR3 loop reads CSATGGVRSGEGNTGELFF. CDR3 DNA sequence: TGCAGCGCAACCGGGGGGGTCCGAAGCGGAGAGGGGAACACCGGGGAGCTGTTTTTT.

This clone was picked up a small number of times. This chain connects TRBV5-1 to TRBJ2-5; 13 positions match TRBD2. Germline loops: CDR1 SGHRS, CDR2 YFSETQ. V lost 4 bases and J lost 2; bases outside the gene matches: 5. The CDR3 has 16 residues. The CDR3 DNA reads TGCGCCAGCAGCCCTCGGACTAGCGGGAGACAAGAGACCCAGTACTTC. Its translation is CASSPRTSGRQETQYF.

This clone has only a few counts. The J gene is TRBJ1-3, the V gene TRBV15, with no clear D. The CDR3 totals 16 residues. Trimming removed 0 bases at V and 7 bases at J, with 16 bases between. Germline loops: CDR1 LNHNV, CDR2 YYDKDF (reference sequence). CDR3 coding DNA: TGTGCCACCAGCAGAGATGTCGCGGCCTTTGGGAACACCATATATTTT. Translating it yields CATSRDVAAFGNTIYF.

A few counts support this clone. This rearrangement joins TRBV25-1 to TRBJ2-2, with 8 bases fitting TRBD2. The CDR3 has 16 amino acids. In germline, CDR1 is MGHDK, CDR2 SYGVNS. V was pared by 3 bases and J by 5 bases, with 8 bases of the junction left unmatched. CDR3 sequence (DNA): TGTGCCAGCAGTGAGGCGGGGGGTGCTTTGACCGGGGAGCTGTTTTTT. Translating gives CASSEAGGALTGELFF. The whole variable domain, filled in from reference TRBV25-1 and TRBJ2-2, reads EADIYQTPRYLVIGTGKKITLECSQTMGHDKMYWYQQDPGMELHLIHYSYGVNSTEKGDLSSESTVSRIRTEHFPLTLESARPSHTSQYLCASSEAGGALTGELFFGEGSRLTVL.

The CDR3 sequence is CATSRAGGPGNEQFF. In DNA form, the CDR3 reads TGTGCCACCAGCAGAGCGGGGGGGCCTGGAAATGAGCAGTTCTTC. The J gene is TRBJ2-1, the V gene TRBV15; the match to TRBD2 covers 8 bases. This CDR3 comprises 15 residues. The V segment lost 1 base and the J segment 7 bases; nucleotides outside the gene matches: 6. Germline V CDR1 and CDR2: LNHNV, YYDKDF (reference sequence).

This clone appeared a few times. The V gene is TRBV28, the J gene TRBJ2-5, with 9 bases lining up with TRBD1. The CDR3 consists of 12 residues. Germline loops: CDR1 MDHEN, CDR2 SYDVKM. The ends lost 11 bases at V and 4 bases at J; junction bases unmatched: 5. The CDR3 DNA sequence: TGTGCCTGTGGACAGGGGAGAGAGACCCAGTACTTC. This codes for CACGQGRETQYF.

The genes are TRBV7-9 and TRBJ2-4, with TRBD1 matching 9 bases. The CDR3 extends over 16 amino acids. In germline, CDR1 is SEHNR, CDR2 FQNEAQ (reference sequence). The trim removed 5 bases at V and 7 bases at J, leaving 12 bases unmatched. CDR3 DNA sequence: TGTGCCAGCAGCGTAACAGGGGGCGCCTTATGGAACATTCAGTACTTC. Protein sequence: CASSVTGGALWNIQYF.

The sample holds a few counts of this clone. The chain employs TRBV5-4 and TRBJ2-5, with 8 bases lining up with TRBD1. Germline lookup yields CDR1 SGHNT and CDR2 YYREEE (reference sequence). CDR3 length: 16 amino acids. With 4 bases clipped from V and 2 bases from J, the junction kept 10 bases outside the gene matches. The chain's CDR3 is CASSRTGTVLQETQYF. The CDR3 coding sequence is TGTGCCAGCAGCCGGACAGGGACCGTCCTTCAAGAGACCCAGTACTTC.

This clone was detected a few times. The chain is built from TRBV7-2 and TRBJ2-1; 7 bases are a match to TRBD2. With V trimmed by 2 bases and J by 8 bases, 6 bases remained unmatched. This CDR3 is built from 14 residues. Germline CDR1 is SGHTA and CDR2 is FQGNSA. The CDR3 nucleotides read TGTGCCAGCAGCTTATCGGGAGGAGATGATGAGCAGTTCTTC. Residues: CASSLSGGDDEQFF.

There are many counts of this clone. The V gene is TRBV7-9, the J gene TRBJ2-1, with TRBD2 identical over 11 bases. The V and J ends lost 0 bases and 13 bases, in that order; junction bases with no gene match: 8. The CDR3 runs 15 residues. Germline-derived CDR1 and CDR2 are SEHNR and FQNEAQ (reference sequence). Here the CDR3 DNA reads TGTGCCAGCAGCTTAGCGGGGACTAGCGGCGGCATACAGTTCTTC. It codes for CASSLAGTSGGIQFF.

This clone was observed a few times. This chain links TRBV28 with TRBJ2-7, with TRBD2 matching over 14 bases. CDR1 and CDR2 from the germline V gene are MDHEN and SYDVKM. Trimming at V came to 6 bases and at J to 0 bases, leaving 1 base not matched to a gene. The CDR3 has 15 amino acids. CDR3 nucleotides: TGTGCCAGCAGGGGACTAGCGGGGGCCTCCTACGAGCAGTACTTC. Translating it yields CASRGLAGASYEQYF.

J is TRBJ2-7 and V is TRBV4-1; TRBD2 might be the D (6 bases). V gave up 1 base and J gave up 2 bases, with 12 bases separating them. There are 15 residues in the CDR3. Germline CDR1 MGHRA, CDR2 YSYEKL. This chain's CDR3 is CASSQARDSPYEQYF. The CDR3, as DNA: TGCGCCAGCAGCCAAGCGAGGGACTCCCCCTACGAGCAGTACTTC.

This clone was found a few times. The chain employs TRBV10-3 and TRBJ1-2, with 8 bases identical to TRBD1. V dropped 2 bases and J dropped 7; count of bases not matched to a gene: 9. The V gene's germline CDR1 is ENHRY and CDR2 SYGVKD. The CDR3 runs to 15 residues. The CDR3 region has the DNA TGTGCCATCAGTGAGCCGACAGGGGATACGAGTGGCTACACCTTC. Translating gives CAISEPTGDTSGYTF.

This clone has more than one count but fewer than ten. The chain joins TRBV27 to TRBJ1-1; D remains unclear. The CDR3 length is 13 residues. Germline CDR1 is MNHEY and CDR2 is SMNVEV (reference sequence). Trimming shortened V by 3 bases and J by 10 bases, and 15 bases separated the two germline ends. The CDR3 is CASSLGDGVRAFF. DNA of the CDR3: TGTGCCAGCAGTTTGGGTGACGGGGTCCGAGCTTTCTTT.

This clone was seen a handful of times. The chain carries TRBV27 and TRBJ2-7, with D perhaps TRBD1 (6 bases). The CDR3 is 14 residues long. The V gene's germline CDR1 is MNHEY and CDR2 SMNVEV (reference sequence). Trimming took 7 bases from V and 0 from J, leaving 13 bases between them. The CDR3 here is CASKEGGSSYEQYF. CDR3 nucleotide sequence: TGTGCCAGCAAGGAAGGGGGTAGCTCCTACGAGCAGTACTTC.

Written as DNA, the CDR3 is TGTGCCAGCAGCTTTGGGGATGGGAGTGAAAAACTGTTTTTT. This gives the protein CASSFGDGSEKLFF. This chain joins TRBV5-4 and TRBJ1-4; D uncertain. Germline V gene data show CDR1 as SGHNT and CDR2 as YYREEE (reference sequence). Between the trimmed V and J ends, which lost 2 bases and 7 bases, there was a span of 12 bases. The CDR3 has 14 residues.

This clone was seen more than once but under ten times. This sequence joins TRBV5-6 and TRBJ1-2; D not certain. Germline V gene sequence: CDR1 SGHDT, CDR2 YYEEEE. V was trimmed by 0 bases and J by 2 bases, leaving 8 bases between them. CDR3 length: 14 residues. CDR3 loop: CASSLASLNYGYTF. In DNA form, the CDR3 reads TGTGCCAGCAGCTTGGCGTCCTTGAACTATGGCTACACCTTC.

The V call is TRBV18, the J call TRBJ2-6; 10 bases are shared with TRBD1. Germline CDR1 and CDR2: KGHSH and LQKENI. This CDR3 region has 17 residues. J gave up 0 bases and V 5 bases, and 4 bases lay outside the gene matches. Here the CDR3 reads CASSAGQGNSGANVLTF. The CDR3 nucleotides read TGTGCCAGCTCAGCGGGACAGGGGAACTCTGGGGCCAACGTCCTGACTTTC.

A few counts support this clone. V and J are TRBV9 and TRBJ1-4; a possible D gene is TRBD1 (6 bases). The CDR3 is 14 amino acids. Germline CDR1 reads SGDLS; CDR2 reads YYNGEE. The V end lost 3 bases, the J end lost 7 bases, and 13 bases lay between the germline ends. Here the CDR3 DNA reads TGTGCCAGCAGCGCCGGACAGCCGTCTGAAAAACTGTTTTTT. This sequence encodes CASSAGQPSEKLFF. The variable domain in full, with the rest retrieved from reference TRBV9 and TRBJ1-4, is DSGVTQTPKHLITATGQRVTLRCSPRSGDLSVYWYQQSLDQGLQFLIQYYNGEERAKGNILERFSAQQFPDLHSELNLSSLELGDSALYFCASSAGQPSEKLFFGSGTQLSVL.

The rearrangement uses TRBV30 and TRBJ1-6; D unresolved. V was pared by 5 bases and J by 7 bases, with 9 bases between. This CDR3 is built from 12 residues. Germline V CDR1 and CDR2: GTSNPN, SVGIG (reference sequence). CDR3 nucleotide sequence: TGTGCCTGGGCGGGAACAAATTCACCCCTCCACTTT. Its protein product is CAWAGTNSPLHF. Complete variable domain (other parts from reference TRBV30 and TRBJ1-6): SQTIHQWPATLVQPVGSPLSLECTVEGTSNPNLYWYRQAAGRGLQLLFYSVGIGQISSEVPQNLSASRPQDRQFILSSKKLLLSDSGFYLCAWAGTNSPLHFGNGTRLTVT.